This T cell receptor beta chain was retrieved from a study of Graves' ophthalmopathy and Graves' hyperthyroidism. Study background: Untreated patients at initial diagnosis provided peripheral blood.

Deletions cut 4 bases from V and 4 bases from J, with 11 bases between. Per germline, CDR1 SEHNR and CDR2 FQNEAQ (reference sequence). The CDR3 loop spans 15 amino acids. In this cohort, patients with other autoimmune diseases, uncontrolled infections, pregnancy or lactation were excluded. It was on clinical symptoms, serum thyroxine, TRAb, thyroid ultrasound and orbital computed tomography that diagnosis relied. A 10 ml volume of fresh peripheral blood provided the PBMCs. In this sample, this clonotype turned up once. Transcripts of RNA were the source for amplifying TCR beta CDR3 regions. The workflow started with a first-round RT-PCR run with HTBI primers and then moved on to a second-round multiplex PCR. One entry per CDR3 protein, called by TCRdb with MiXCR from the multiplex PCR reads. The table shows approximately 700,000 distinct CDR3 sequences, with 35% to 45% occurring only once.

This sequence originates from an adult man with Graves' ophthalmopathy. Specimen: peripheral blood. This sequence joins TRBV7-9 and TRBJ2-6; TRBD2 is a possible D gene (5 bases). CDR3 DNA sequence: TGTGCCAGCAGCTCAACTAGAGCCGGGGCCAACGTCCTGACTTTC. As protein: CASSSTRAGANVLTF. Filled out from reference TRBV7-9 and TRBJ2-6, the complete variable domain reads DTGVSQNPRHKITKRGQNVTFRCDPISEHNRLYWYRQTLGQGPEFLTYFQNEAQLEKSRLLSDRFSAERPKGSFSTLEIQRTEQGDSAMYLCASSSTRAGANVLTFGAGSRLTVL.